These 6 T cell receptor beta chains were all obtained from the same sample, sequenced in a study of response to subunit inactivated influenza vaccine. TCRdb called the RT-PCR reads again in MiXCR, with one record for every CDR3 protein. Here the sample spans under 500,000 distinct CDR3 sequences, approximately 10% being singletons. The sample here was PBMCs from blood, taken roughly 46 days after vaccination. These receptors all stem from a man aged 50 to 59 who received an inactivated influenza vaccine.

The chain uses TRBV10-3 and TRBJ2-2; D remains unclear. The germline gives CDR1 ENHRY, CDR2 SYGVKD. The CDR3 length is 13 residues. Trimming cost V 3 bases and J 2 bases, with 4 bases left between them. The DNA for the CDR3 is TGTGCCATCAGTGACAGAAACACCGGGGAGCTGTTTTTT. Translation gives CAISDRNTGELFF.

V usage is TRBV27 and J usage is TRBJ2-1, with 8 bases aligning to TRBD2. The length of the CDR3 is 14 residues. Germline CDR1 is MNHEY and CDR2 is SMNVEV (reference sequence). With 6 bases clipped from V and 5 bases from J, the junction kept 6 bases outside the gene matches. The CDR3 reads CASRLAGRHNEQFF. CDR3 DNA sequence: TGTGCCAGCAGATTAGCGGGAAGACACAATGAGCAGTTCTTC.

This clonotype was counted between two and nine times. CDR3 DNA sequence: TGTGCCAGCAGCCAGGTCCAGAACACCGGGGAGCTGTTTTTT. Residues: CASSQVQNTGELFF. The rearrangement joins TRBV3-1 to TRBJ2-2, with D hard to call. This CDR3 region has 14 residues. V was pared by 3 bases and J by 1 base, with 6 bases between. Per the germline V gene, CDR1 is LGHDT and CDR2 is YNNKEL (reference sequence).

CDR3 DNA: TGTGCCAGCAGTTTAGCAACTGGCGCGAGCACCGGGGAGCTGTTTTTT. As protein: CASSLATGASTGELFF. The J gene is TRBJ2-2, the V gene TRBV12-3 or TRBV12-4; no clear D. This CDR3 has 16 amino acids. Trimming shortened V by 0 bases and J by 4 bases, and 12 bases separated the two germline ends.

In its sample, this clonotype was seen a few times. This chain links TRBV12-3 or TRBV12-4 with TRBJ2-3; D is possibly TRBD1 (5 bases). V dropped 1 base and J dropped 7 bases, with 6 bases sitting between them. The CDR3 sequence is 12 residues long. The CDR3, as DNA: TGTGCCAGCAGTTTAGAGGGGTATACGCAGTATTTT. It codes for CASSLEGYTQYF.

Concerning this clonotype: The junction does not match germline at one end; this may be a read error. The CDR3 region is CACSAGGRGAIYEQYF. CDR3 bases: TGTGCCTGCAGCGCCGGGGGGAGAGGGGCAATATACGAGCAGTACTTC. V gene TRBV9 combines with J gene TRBJ2-7, with 7 bases lining up with TRBD2. The germline V gene has CDR1 SGDLS and CDR2 YYNGEE. The CDR3 is 16 residues long.